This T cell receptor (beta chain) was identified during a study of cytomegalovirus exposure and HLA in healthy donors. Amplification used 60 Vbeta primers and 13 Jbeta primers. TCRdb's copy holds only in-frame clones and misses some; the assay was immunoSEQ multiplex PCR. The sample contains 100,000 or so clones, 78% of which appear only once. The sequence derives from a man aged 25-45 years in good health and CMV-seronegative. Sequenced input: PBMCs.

The CDR3 DNA reads as TGTGCCAGCAGTACCGCCTTAAGGACAGGGAGGATCGAGCAGTACTTC. Amino acids: CASSTALRTGRIEQYF. The chain combines TRBV27 with TRBJ2-5, with 8 positions matching TRBD1. The closer fit of TRBJ2-7 to the DNA end suggests the J call may be wrong. The CDR3 loop spans 16 amino acids. CDR1 MNHEY and CDR2 SMNVEV come from the germline V gene (reference sequence).